The present entry profiles one T cell receptor beta chain with its context. The data belong to a study of blood T cell repertoires in COVID-19. Study-wide context: The origin of the acute and convalescent COVID-19 samples was the United States, Italy and Spain.

Sequencing used immunoSEQ multiplex PCR; TCRdb keeps in-frame clones, though not all of them. This sample has some 85,000 clones, with roughly four fifths found just once. CDR3 size: 13 residues. V was clipped by 1 base and J by 2 bases, with 5 bases between them. This chain joins TRBV12-3 or TRBV12-4 and TRBJ2-5; the D is unclear. Material: peripheral blood. The sequence was obtained from an elderly woman with active or convalescent COVID-19. The CDR3 loop reads CASSLGPQETQYF. The CDR3 region has the DNA TGTGCCAGCAGTTTAGGTCCACAAGAGACCCAGTACTTC.